Presented here are 4 T cell receptor beta chains from one specimen sequenced in a study of blood T cell repertoires in COVID-19. The protocol was immunoSEQ multiplex PCR, while the TCRdb copy is restricted to in-frame clones and leaves out a portion. In the table there are a few hundred thousand clones, 88% of which are singletons. Sequencing used peripheral blood. These receptors came from a man aged 55-75 years who had recovered from COVID-19.

The chain couples TRBV6-2 or TRBV6-3 to TRBJ2-5, with a possible D match to TRBD2 (5 bases). This CDR3 spans 14 amino acids. V dropped 0 bases and J dropped 5 bases, with 10 bases sitting between them. Per the germline V gene, CDR1 is MNHEY and CDR2 is SVGEGT. DNA of the CDR3: TGTGCCAGCAGTTACTCGAGGGTCGGGGAGACCCAGTACTTC. Its translation is CASSYSRVGETQYF.

The rearrangement joins TRBV3-1 (or the pseudogene TRBV3-2) to TRBJ2-5; TRBD1 might be the D (6 bases). V dropped 5 bases and J dropped 1 base, with 14 bases sitting between them. Germline assignment: CDR1 LGHDT and CDR2 YNNKEL (reference sequence). This CDR3 region has 15 residues. This chain's CDR3 is CASSKMADSQETQYF. Here the CDR3 DNA reads TGTGCCAGCAGCAAGATGGCGGACAGCCAAGAGACCCAGTACTTC.

For this clone: It is unclear where the CDR3 begins or ends on the DNA, so no DNA is shown, and the CDR3 is as TCRdb lists it. This chain links TRBV7-3 with TRBJ2-1; the table gives TRBD2 as D, unverified against the DNA. The germline V gene encodes CDR1 SGHTA and CDR2 FQGTGA. A total of 14 residues make up the CDR3, ends included. The chain's CDR3 is CASSLTDFGNEQFF.

The genes are TRBV9 and TRBJ1-4; TRBD1 matches at 7 bases. V was clipped by 6 bases and J by 3 bases; unmatched bases: 5. The CDR3 has 14 residues. Germline V gene data show CDR1 as SGDLS and CDR2 as YYNGEE. As DNA, the CDR3 is TGTGCCAGCAACCCCGGGACAGCTAATGAAAAACTGTTTTTT. This sequence encodes CASNPGTANEKLFF. The complete variable domain, with remaining parts taken from reference TRBV9 and TRBJ1-4, reads DSGVTQTPKHLITATGQRVTLRCSPRSGDLSVYWYQQSLDQGLQFLIQYYNGEERAKGNILERFSAQQFPDLHSELNLSSLELGDSALYFCASNPGTANEKLFFGSGTQLSVL.